This TCR beta chain was found in a study of blood T cells in healthy people across ages. Overall study findings and caveats: No one knew whether donors had CMV, which possibly confounded expanded clonotype changes.

Germline trimming cut 1 base from V and 0 bases from J; bases unmatched to any gene: 2. The CDR3 is 16 residues long. Germline lookup yields CDR1 SGHTA and CDR2 FQGNSA. Comments on this clonotype: Its antigen remains unidentified.

A second 7 to 11 cycle PCR used barcoded and J-beta primers. With 12 random nucleotides, a template-switch adaptor tagged each individual cDNA molecule. TCRdb fed the 5' RACE reads into MiXCR, producing one record per CDR3 protein. In the table there are a few hundred thousand distinct CDR3 sequences, 52% of which are singletons. Isolating PBMCs gave at least 6 million of these cells per sample. The rearrangement links TRBV7-2 to TRBJ2-2; TRBD2 aligns across 7 bases. Input material: blood. This clonotype was sampled from a man aged 55 to 69 in good health. The CDR3 DNA reads as TGTGCCAGCAGCTTAGTGGGAGGGGCGAACACCGGGGAGCTGTTTTTT. This encodes CASSLVGGANTGELFF.